This T cell receptor beta chain was captured by sequencing in a study of blood T cell repertoires in COVID-19. Study as a whole: PBMCs, B-cell-depleted T cells, or T cells provided the cDNA or gDNA that made up the material.

Assay: immunoSEQ multiplex PCR; the TCRdb copy retains only in-frame clones and omits some. The data contain a few hundred thousand clones, approximately 91% of them singletons. The receptor was isolated from a person aged 18-30 years with COVID-19, enrolled during active disease. Source material: peripheral blood.

CDR3 bases: TGTGCCAGTAGTCTCTCGGGACACCCTAATTCACCCCTCCACTTT. The encoded protein is CASSLSGHPNSPLHF. The chain recombines TRBV19 with TRBJ1-6; tentatively, D is TRBD1 (6 bases). The germline V gene has CDR1 LNHDA and CDR2 SQIVND (reference sequence). Between the trimmed V and J ends, which lost 5 bases and 6 bases, there was a span of 14 bases. The CDR3 loop spans 15 amino acids. Based on the CDR3 plus reference TRBV19 and TRBJ1-6, the full variable domain is DGGITQSPKYLFRKEGQNVTLSCEQNLNHDAMYWYRQDPGQGLRLIYYSQIVNDFQKGDIAEGYSVSREKKESFPLTVTSAQKNPTAFYLCASSLSGHPNSPLHFGNGTRLTVT.